These 11 T cell receptor beta chains were sequenced from one sample in a study of shared clonotypes between healthy human individuals (dated by TCRdb to 2019 to 2021). Libraries were prepared through the immunoSEQ multiplex PCR assay. As stored in TCRdb, this immuneACCESS dataset retains in-frame rearrangements with V and J assigned. A fraction of the clones does not appear; measured against another copy, unresolved V genes explain less than half of the discrepancy, and the remainder lacks a known reason. The sample table shows some 1,900,000 clones, and about 95% are seen once. The ten biggest clones cover 1.2% of the sample. CD8 naive samples were CD45RO-negative cells positively selected for CCR7, giving a CD45RA+CCR7+ population that excluded TemRA cells. The sequenced sample was naive CD8+ T cells sorted from blood. What this sample's cell subset or site label stands for: CD45RA+CCR7+. These receptor sequences come from a man aged 18 to 30 in good health.

The chain uses TRBV2 and TRBJ1-4; D is ambiguous. Per the germline V gene, CDR1 is SNHLY and CDR2 is FYNNEI. Trimming removed 0 bases at V and 5 bases at J, with 10 bases between. The CDR3 contains 15 residues. CDR3 loop: CASSEAWGGNEKLFF. The CDR3 DNA sequence: TGTGCCAGCAGTGAAGCCTGGGGAGGGAATGAAAAACTGTTTTTT.

The gene calls are TRBV4-2 and TRBJ2-3, with D possibly TRBD1 on 5 matching bases. V gave up 3 bases and J gave up 5 bases, with 12 bases separating them. The germline CDR1 and CDR2 sequences are LGHNA and YNFKEQ. This CDR3 is built from 14 residues. CDR3: CASSQGLGGDTQYF. For the CDR3, the DNA is TGTGCCAGCAGCCAGGGGCTTGGCGGAGATACGCAGTATTTT.

This chain joins TRBV4-1 and TRBJ2-1; 7 bases match TRBD1. CDR1 and CDR2 (germline): MGHRA, YSYEKL. The CDR3 covers 16 residues. J gave up 3 bases and V 4 bases, and 9 bases lay outside the gene matches. Written as DNA, the CDR3 is TGCGCCAGCAGCCCTAGACAGGGATTCGACTACAATGAGCAGTTCTTC. It is translated as CASSPRQGFDYNEQFF.

On this clone: One junction end does not reproduce the germline sequence, and a read error may be involved. CDR3 amino acids: CASSLSPQETQYF. The CDR3 region has the DNA TGTGCTAGCAGCTTGTCTCCCCAAGAGACCCAGTACTTC. The chain is built from TRBV7-7 and TRBJ2-5; no firm D call. CDR1 is SSHAT and CDR2 is FNYEAQ in the germline V gene (reference sequence). The CDR3 extends over 13 amino acids.

The rearrangement links TRBV5-1 to TRBJ2-1, with TRBD2 matching 9 bases. Germline CDR1 SGHRS, CDR2 YFSETQ. The J segment lost 4 bases and the V segment lost 4 bases, leaving 9 bases of the junction unmatched. The CDR3 is 16 residues long. The CDR3 spells CASSPDLAGSYNEQFF. The CDR3 bases are TGCGCCAGCAGCCCAGATCTAGCGGGAAGTTACAATGAGCAGTTCTTC.

This chain uses TRBV6-5 with TRBJ1-1; the match to TRBD1 covers 7 bases. Germline V lookup: CDR1 MNHEY, CDR2 SVGAGI. The CDR3 length is 14 residues. Germline trimming cut 3 bases from V and 6 bases from J; bases unmatched to any gene: 7. CDR3 DNA: TGTGCCAGCAGTTATGACAGGGAATACCCTGAAGCTTTCTTT. It is translated as CASSYDREYPEAFF.

The J gene is TRBJ2-1, the V gene TRBV6-1; 9 bases agree with TRBD2. The CDR3 contains 15 residues. V shed 0 bases, J shed 5 bases, and the junction held 2 bases outside the gene matches. Germline CDR1 and CDR2: MNHNS and SASEGT. The CDR3 reads CASSEAASGDNEQFF. The CDR3 DNA sequence: TGTGCCAGCAGTGAAGCGGCTAGCGGGGACAATGAGCAGTTCTTC.

Worth noting for this clone: Other DNA sequences in the same sample also yield this CDR3. This chain joins TRBV28 and TRBJ2-3, with 7 nucleotides matching TRBD2. V trimming: 1 base; J trimming: 1 base; junction bases outside the gene matches: 2. From germline, CDR1 is MDHEN and CDR2 SYDVKM. CDR3 size: 15 residues. The CDR3, as DNA: TGTGCCAGCAGTTTATTTGCGGGGGGCACAGATACGCAGTATTTT. Its translation is CASSLFAGGTDTQYF.

This chain uses TRBV19 with TRBJ1-6, with 10 positions matching TRBD1. The CDR3 runs 14 residues. Germline V gene lookup returns CDR1 LNHDA and CDR2 SQIVND (reference sequence). The junction had 4 bases not matched to a gene; V was cut back by 5 bases and J by 9 bases. CDR3 coding DNA: TGTGCCAGTAGTGTCGGGACAGGGGCTTCACCCCTCCACTTT. It is translated as CASSVGTGASPLHF. The full variable domain, with the rest looked up from reference TRBV19 and TRBJ1-6, is DGGITQSPKYLFRKEGQNVTLSCEQNLNHDAMYWYRQDPGQGLRLIYYSQIVNDFQKGDIAEGYSVSREKKESFPLTVTSAQKNPTAFYLCASSVGTGASPLHFGNGTRLTVT.

This chain joins TRBV30 and TRBJ1-3; D uncertain. CDR3 length: 12 residues. Trimming left V 5 bases short and J 3 bases short, with 8 bases between. Germline V CDR1 and CDR2: GTSNPN, SVGIG (reference sequence). The DNA for the CDR3 is TGTGCCTGGCACCTTCTTGGAAACACCATATATTTT. The encoded protein is CAWHLLGNTIYF.

In the case of this clone: Other DNA sequences in the same sample also yield this CDR3. V and J are TRBV7-9 and TRBJ2-7, with 7 bases that match TRBD2. Germline trimming cut 5 bases from V and 0 bases from J; bases unmatched to any gene: 7. Germline V gene sequence: CDR1 SEHNR, CDR2 FQNEAQ (reference sequence). The CDR3 runs to 15 residues. CDR3 in amino acids: CASSPGGFSSYEQYF. The CDR3 coding sequence is TGTGCCAGCAGCCCGGGGGGATTTAGCTCCTACGAGCAGTACTTC.